A single sample is the source of the 9 T cell receptor beta chains below, sequenced in a study of blood T cells in healthy people across ages (dated by TCRdb to between 2015 and 2017). Receptors were amplified or captured by 5' RACE. TCRdb records Illumina HiSeq 2500 as the sequencer. A second PCR of roughly 7 to 11 cycles was performed with a sample-barcoded 5' primer and a J-beta primer mix. In TCRdb, the public reads were trimmed at Q25 with fastp and aligned with MiXCR, with productive beta chains retained. CDR3 protein duplicates are merged, each entry listing the most common genes and DNA. In this sample the table shows about 1.8 million distinct CDR3 sequences, about 50% of which occur a single time. The ten largest account for less than 2.5% of the sample. Sequencing was carried out using blood. Receptor source: a woman aged 40 to 50 in good health.

This clonotype was seen a handful of times. The gene calls are TRBV2 and TRBJ1-5; unclear D gene. This CDR3 has 12 residues. Germline CDR1 is SNHLY and CDR2 is FYNNEI. V was trimmed by 5 bases and J by 5 bases, leaving 7 bases between them. CDR3: CASSHGDQPQHF. The CDR3 DNA reads as TGTGCCAGCAGTCACGGTGATCAGCCCCAGCATTTT.

The chain carries TRBV7-8 and TRBJ2-1, with TRBD1 identical over 11 bases. The CDR3 sequence is 16 residues long. CDR1 is SGHVS and CDR2 is FQNEAQ in the germline V gene. Losses at the gene ends were 4 bases for V and 8 bases for J; bases not matched to a gene: 10. CDR3 DNA: TGTGCCAGCAGCTGGAAAAGGGGACAGGGGGTCGATGAGCAGTTCTTC. This translates into CASSWKRGQGVDEQFF.

This rearrangement joins TRBV5-1 to TRBJ1-2; D is unclear. Germline V CDR1 and CDR2: SGHRS, YFSETQ. This CDR3 is built from 15 residues. The germline V and J ends were trimmed by 1 base and 2 bases, with 12 bases remaining between them. This CDR3 reads CASSLYSSGNYGYTF. The CDR3 nucleotides are TGCGCCAGCAGCTTGTACTCGTCGGGGAACTATGGCTACACCTTC. The full variable domain, completed using reference TRBV5-1 and TRBJ1-2, is KAGVTQTPRYLIKTRGQQVTLSCSPISGHRSVSWYQQTPGQGLQFLFEYFSETQRNKGNFPGRFSGRQFSNSRSEMNVSTLELGDSALYLCASSLYSSGNYGYTFGSGTRLTVV.

The chain combines TRBV4-3 with TRBJ2-1; a possible D gene is TRBD2 (7 bases). CDR1 is LGHNA, CDR2 YSLEER, per germline. The ends were cut back, 3 bases at V and 6 bases at J, with 12 bases in the middle. The CDR3 runs to 14 residues. The CDR3 DNA follows: TGCGCCAGCAGCCAGGAGGGGGGGGGCAATGAGCAGTTCTTC. This sequence encodes CASSQEGGGNEQFF.

This clonotype has just a few counts. The DNA of the CDR3 is TGTGCCAGCAGCCAAAGGACTAGACAGTCAGATACGCAGTATTTT. As protein: CASSQRTRQSDTQYF. J is TRBJ2-3 and V is TRBV7-2; TRBD2 agrees at 7 bases. This CDR3 has 15 amino acids. CDR1 and CDR2 from the germline V gene are SGHTA and FQGNSA. Germline trimming cut 5 bases from V and 4 bases from J; bases unmatched to any gene: 9. Drawing the rest from reference TRBV7-2 and TRBJ2-3, the complete variable domain is GAGVSQSPSNKVTEKGKDVELRCDPISGHTALYWYRQSLGQGLEFLIYFQGNSAPDKSGLPSDRFSAERTGGSVSTLTIQRTQQEDSAVYLCASSQRTRQSDTQYFGPGTRLTVL.

This sequence joins TRBV27 and TRBJ2-2; D is unclear. Per the germline V gene, CDR1 is MNHEY and CDR2 is SMNVEV (reference sequence). The V end lost 4 bases, the J end lost 4 bases, and 7 bases lay between the germline ends. The CDR3 spans 13 residues. CDR3 sequence reads: CASSWVATGELFF. CDR3 DNA sequence: TGTGCCAGCAGTTGGGTGGCCACCGGGGAGCTGTTTTTT.

V gene TRBV11-2 combines with J gene TRBJ2-5, with 8 nucleotides matching TRBD1. The length of the CDR3 is 15 residues. Trimming removed 5 bases from V and 11 bases from J; junction bases left unmatched: 16. Germline CDR1 SGHAT, CDR2 FQNNGV. The CDR3 reads CASSPWVTGVGEQYF. DNA of the CDR3: TGTGCCAGCAGCCCTTGGGTGACAGGGGTGGGAGAGCAGTACTTC.

This clonotype was observed a few times. The chain combines TRBV29-1 with TRBJ1-4; D unclear. This CDR3 is 14 amino acids long. Germline V lookup: CDR1 SQVTM, CDR2 ANQGSEA. Trimming removed 4 bases from V and 0 bases from J, with 9 bases in between. The DNA for the CDR3 is TGCAGCGTTGTGGTGGATGCAACTAATGAAAAACTGTTTTTT. It is translated as CSVVVDATNEKLFF.

A remark on this clonotype: The junction and the germline gene differ at one end; a read error may be behind it. The CDR3 region has the DNA TGTGCCAGCATTTTAGCCGCGGGACTAGCGGAGGGGAATGAGCAGTTCTTC. The encoded protein is CASILAAGLAEGNEQFF. The chain uses TRBV12-3 or TRBV12-4 and TRBJ2-1; 11 bases are a match to TRBD2. The CDR3 runs 17 residues.